The T cell receptor beta chain under discussion was sequenced for a study of cytomegalovirus exposure and HLA in healthy donors. Study results and limitations: In a later analysis, TCR beta V- and J-gene trimming showed a link to a missense DCLRE1C variant.

Concerning this clone: Its antigen is still unknown.

Primers for the PCR totalled 60 Vbeta and 13 Jbeta. Here immunoSEQ multiplex PCR was the method, and the copy in TCRdb shows in-frame clones only, minus some. The specimen's table records approximately 79,000 clones. The clonotype originates from a boy aged 5-17 years in good health and CMV-seronegative. The sequencing input was PBMCs.

The CDR3, as DNA: TGTGCCAGCAGCCAGAACTCAGGCTATGGCTACACCTTC. It encodes CASSQNSGYGYTF. The rearrangement joins TRBV13 to TRBJ1-2; D gene unclear. The V gene's germline CDR1 is PRHDT and CDR2 FYEKMQ (reference sequence). The V gene lost 5 bases and the J gene lost 4 bases, with 11 bases spanning the gap. There are 13 residues in the CDR3.